What follows are 30 T cell receptor beta chains derived from one specimen sequenced in a study of blood T cell repertoires in COVID-19. Only in-frame clones appear in the TCRdb table, and some are missing; sequencing was by immunoSEQ multiplex PCR. The sample comprises roughly 210,000 clones, less than 90% of which are singletons, and under 2% rests with the top ten. Input material: peripheral blood. These receptors all come from a man in his sixties or seventies with acute or convalescent COVID-19.

In this sample, this clone turned up once. The CDR3 loop reads CSASPTRIYEQYF. The CDR3 DNA reads as TGCAGTGCTAGTCCGACTAGAATTTACGAGCAGTACTTC. V is TRBV20-1 and J is TRBJ2-7; maybe TRBD2 (6 bases). CDR1 and CDR2 (germline): DFQATT, SNEGSKA (reference sequence). This CDR3 has 13 amino acids. V was shortened by 3 bases and J by 4 bases, with 13 bases between the two germline ends.

This sequence joins TRBV19 and TRBJ2-7; possible D gene TRBD1, 5 bases. Looked up from germline, CDR1 is LNHDA and CDR2 is SQIVND (reference sequence). Deletions cut 1 base from V and 4 bases from J, with 11 bases between. The CDR3 is 14 amino acids. In DNA form, the CDR3 reads TGTGCCAGTAGTATAGGCACTTCAGGGTACGAGCAGTACTTC. Its translation: CASSIGTSGYEQYF.

This clone appeared once. The chain employs TRBV19 and TRBJ2-5, with TRBD1 matching 8 bases. The germline CDR1 and CDR2 sequences are LNHDA and SQIVND (reference sequence). This CDR3 has 15 residues. Trimming at V came to 4 bases and at J to 4 bases, leaving 8 bases not matched to a gene. This CDR3 reads CASSTILRGRETQYF. Here the CDR3 DNA reads TGTGCCAGTAGTACCATCCTCAGGGGGCGAGAGACCCAGTACTTC.

The chain combines TRBV14 with TRBJ2-7; 7 positions match TRBD2. This CDR3 is 15 amino acids long. V lost 0 bases to trimming and J lost 9 bases; unmatched junction nucleotides: 11. Germline CDR1 reads SGHDN; CDR2 reads FVKESK. The CDR3 protein is CASSQDGRRGGGQYF. The CDR3, as DNA: TGTGCCAGCAGCCAAGACGGACGGCGGGGCGGGGGGCAGTACTTC.

V gene TRBV7-2 combines with J gene TRBJ2-7, with a possible D match to TRBD2 (5 bases). Germline V gives CDR1 SGHTA, CDR2 FQGNSA. V was clipped by 3 bases and J by 1 base, with 16 bases between them. The CDR3 spans 16 residues. The CDR3 region is CASSFSGGLLSYEQYF. The CDR3 DNA is TGTGCCAGCAGCTTCAGCGGCGGGCTTTTATCCTACGAGCAGTACTTC.

Remarks on this clone: No conserved phenylalanine or tryptophan ends this CDR3, so it is likely a read error. The DNA is left out, because the CDR3 cannot be placed on it with certainty; the CDR3 is given as TCRdb lists it. The CDR3: CSASGGQGFFL. The chain employs TRBV20-1 and TRBJ1-1; the D call in the table, TRBD1, was not verified against the DNA. The germline V gene encodes CDR1 DFQATT and CDR2 SNEGSKA (reference sequence). A total of 11 residues make up the CDR3, ends included.

The chain recombines TRBV19 with TRBJ2-4, with 7 bases identical to TRBD2. Trimming took 6 bases from V and 7 from J; bases not matched to a gene: 3. Germline-derived CDR1 and CDR2 are LNHDA and SQIVND (reference sequence). The CDR3 loop spans 12 amino acids. The CDR3 sequence is CASREGGNIQYF. CDR3 in DNA: TGTGCCAGTAGGGAGGGAGGGAACATTCAGTACTTC.

This clone was seen many times. The CDR3 DNA is TGTGCCAGTAGTGAGACACTAGCACAATACTCCTACGAGCAGTACTTC. Translating it yields CASSETLAQYSYEQYF. This chain joins TRBV19 and TRBJ2-7, with D tentatively TRBD2 (6 bases). The CDR3 extends over 16 amino acids. V gave up 5 bases and J gave up 0 bases, with 17 bases separating them. Germline V gene data show CDR1 as LNHDA and CDR2 as SQIVND (reference sequence).

This chain uses TRBV6-4 with TRBJ2-5; weak D call: TRBD2 (5 bases). The CDR3 runs 10 residues. Germline CDR1 and CDR2: MRHNA and SNTAGT. Trimming cost V 8 bases and J 6 bases, with 7 bases left between them. In DNA form, the CDR3 reads TGTGCCAGCGGGAGCCAGACCCAGTACTTC. The encoded protein is CASGSQTQYF.

This clone was counted a single time. The genes are TRBV11-2 and TRBJ2-5; 15 bases fit TRBD2. CDR3 length: 17 residues. CDR1 and CDR2 from the germline V gene are SGHAT and FQNNGV. Trimming removed 1 base from V and 1 base from J; junction bases left unmatched: 1. The CDR3 protein is CASSLGTSGRAQETQYF. The CDR3 nucleotides read TGTGCCAGCAGCTTAGGGACTAGCGGGAGGGCCCAAGAGACCCAGTACTTC.

The chain uses TRBV5-1 and TRBJ2-3, with 14 bases aligning to TRBD2. There are 17 residues in the CDR3. Germline V lookup: CDR1 SGHRS, CDR2 YFSETQ. The V segment lost 0 bases and the J segment 1 base; nucleotides outside the gene matches: 1. The CDR3 region is CASSLGGLAGGTDTQYF. CDR3 in DNA: TGCGCCAGCAGCTTGGGGGGACTAGCGGGAGGCACAGATACGCAGTATTTT.

This clone was detected only a few times. The genes are TRBV7-2 and TRBJ1-5, with D uncertain. V was trimmed by 2 bases and J by 0 bases, leaving 17 bases between them. This CDR3 spans 18 amino acids. Germline V CDR1 and CDR2: SGHTA, FQGNSA. DNA for the CDR3: TGTGCCAGCAGCTTAATGGGTGGGCACCTATATAGCAATCAGCCCCAGCATTTT. It specifies CASSLMGGHLYSNQPQHF.

This chain joins TRBV3-1 (or the pseudogene TRBV3-2) and TRBJ2-1, with 14 bases fitting TRBD2. The length of the CDR3 is 15 residues. Germline V gene data show CDR1 as LGHDT and CDR2 as YNNKEL (reference sequence). V lost 5 bases and J lost 8; bases outside the gene matches: 5. CDR3 in amino acids: CASSFGTSGSDEQFF. Here the CDR3 DNA reads TGTGCCAGCAGCTTTGGGACTAGCGGGAGCGATGAGCAGTTCTTC.

V usage is TRBV6-5 and J usage is TRBJ1-1, with TRBD1 matching 7 bases. This CDR3 contains 13 residues. Germline lookup yields CDR1 MNHEY and CDR2 SVGAGI. J was trimmed by 1 base and V by 8 bases; bases with no gene match: 4. The CDR3 DNA reads TGTGCCAGCGGCCAGGGGGAGAACACTGAAGCTTTCTTT. Its translation is CASGQGENTEAFF.

The chain couples TRBV11-3 to TRBJ2-1, with no clear D. The CDR3 runs 11 residues. Germline V lookup: CDR1 SGHNT, CDR2 YENEEA. The V and J ends lost 4 bases and 8 bases respectively, with 6 bases between them. CDR3 bases: TGTGCCAGCAGCTCCAAGCATGAGCAGTTCTTC. Its translation: CASSSKHEQFF.

The chain is built from TRBV5-6 and TRBJ2-1; TRBD2 aligns across 9 bases. The CDR3 runs to 16 residues. V lost 1 base, J lost 0 bases, and 2 bases stayed unmatched. Germline lookup yields CDR1 SGHDT and CDR2 YYEEEE. CDR3 nucleotides: TGTGCCAGCAGCTTGCGACTAGCGGCCTCCTACAATGAGCAGTTCTTC. It yields the protein CASSLRLAASYNEQFF. Filled out from reference TRBV5-6 and TRBJ2-1, the complete variable domain reads DAGVTQSPTHLIKTRGQQVTLRCSPKSGHDTVSWYQQALGQGPQFIFQYYEEEERQRGNFPDRFSGHQFPNYSSELNVNALLLGDSALYLCASSLRLAASYNEQFFGPGTRLTVL.

This rearrangement joins TRBV5-1 to TRBJ2-1; perhaps TRBD1 as D (6 bases). The germline V and J ends were trimmed by 0 bases and 7 bases, with 11 bases remaining between them. Germline-derived CDR1 and CDR2 are SGHRS and YFSETQ. The CDR3 runs 14 residues. The CDR3 sequence: CASSLAWTDNEQFF. The CDR3 nucleotides are TGCGCCAGCAGCTTGGCCTGGACAGATAATGAGCAGTTCTTC.

The chain combines TRBV15 with TRBJ2-2; TRBD2 might be the D (6 bases). Germline V gives CDR1 LNHNV, CDR2 YYDKDF (reference sequence). This CDR3 is 16 amino acids long. V gave up 3 bases and J gave up 1 base, with 12 bases separating them. The CDR3 coding sequence is TGTGCCACCAGCAGGGGGGACTTCTTGAACACCGGGGAGCTGTTTTTT. It is translated as CATSRGDFLNTGELFF.

The chain couples TRBV20-1 to TRBJ2-3; 16 bases fit TRBD2. With 3 bases clipped from V and 4 bases from J, the junction kept 4 bases outside the gene matches. Germline V lookup: CDR1 DFQATT, CDR2 SNEGSKA (reference sequence). The CDR3 runs to 16 residues. The CDR3 sequence is CSASGTSGRVADTQYF. The CDR3 coding sequence is TGCAGTGCTAGTGGGACTAGCGGGAGGGTCGCAGATACGCAGTATTTT.

On this clone itself: Other DNA sequences in this sample translate to the same CDR3. The J gene is TRBJ1-6, the V gene TRBV7-3, with D perhaps TRBD1 (6 bases). The germline V gene encodes CDR1 SGHTA and CDR2 FQGTGA. This CDR3 spans 14 amino acids. The ends were cut back, 4 bases at V and 7 bases at J, with 11 bases in the middle. Written as DNA, the CDR3 is TGTGCCAGCAGCTCGACAGGAGGAAATTCACCCCTCCACTTT. Protein product: CASSSTGGNSPLHF.

V and J are TRBV27 and TRBJ1-6; D remains ambiguous. Trimming took off 7 bases at V and 4 bases at J, with 8 bases between the two ends. Germline V gene sequence: CDR1 MNHEY, CDR2 SMNVEV (reference sequence). This CDR3 is 13 amino acids long. The DNA for the CDR3 is TGTGCCAGCATCCCCGGTTATAATTCACCCCTCCACTTT. Residues: CASIPGYNSPLHF.

This chain joins TRBV29-1 and TRBJ1-1; 7 nucleotides line up with TRBD1. This CDR3 is built from 13 residues. After removal of 4 bases from V and 1 base from J, the junction contained 3 bases not matched to a gene. Germline V gene lookup returns CDR1 SQVTM and CDR2 ANQGSEA. CDR3 in DNA: TGCAGCGTTGGAGGGACAGAGAACACTGAAGCTTTCTTT. This gives the protein CSVGGTENTEAFF.

This sequence joins TRBV6-2 or TRBV6-3 and TRBJ1-2; 7 nucleotides align to TRBD1. The germline V gene has CDR1 MNHEY and CDR2 SVGEGT. The CDR3 contains 12 residues. The V and J ends lost 2 bases and 9 bases, in that order; junction bases with no gene match: 3. As DNA, the CDR3 is TGTGCCAGCAGTTACGAGGGGGCTCGCTACACCTTC. Translated: CASSYEGARYTF.

V usage is TRBV20-1 and J usage is TRBJ1-2, with a weak D call TRBD1 (5 bases). The germline V gene has CDR1 DFQATT and CDR2 SNEGSKA (reference sequence). The CDR3 is 9 residues long. The CDR3 region is CSQRGGYTF. The CDR3 coding sequence is TGCAGCCAAAGGGGTGGCTACACCTTC.

The CDR3 nucleotides are TGTGCCAGCAGCTACGACAGCCGCTCTGGAAACACCATATATTTT. Encoded protein: CASSYDSRSGNTIYF. V gene TRBV7-2 combines with J gene TRBJ1-3; TRBD1 is a possible D gene (5 bases). CDR3 length: 15 residues. V was pared by 4 bases and J by 0 bases, with 10 bases between. The V gene's germline CDR1 is SGHTA and CDR2 FQGNSA.

The V and J genes are TRBV24-1 and TRBJ2-7; D possibly corresponds to TRBD2 (6 bases). Germline loops: CDR1 KGHDR, CDR2 SFDVKD. The CDR3 covers 16 residues. V lost 2 bases to trimming and J lost 3 bases, with 16 bases between them. The CDR3 DNA follows: TGTGCCACCAGTGATTCCCAGGGTAGCGGAGTCTACGAGCAGTACTTC. It codes for CATSDSQGSGVYEQYF.

This clone appeared a few times. The chain employs TRBV28 and TRBJ1-2, with 8 bases fitting TRBD1. V gave up 4 bases and J gave up 7 bases; unmatched junction bases: 8. CDR3 length: 14 residues. CDR1 and CDR2 from the germline V gene are MDHEN and SYDVKM. The DNA of the CDR3 is TGTGCCAGCAGTTCCCCGACAGGGGTATTTGGCTACACCTTC. This encodes CASSSPTGVFGYTF.

The rearrangement links TRBV6-1 to TRBJ2-4; the match to TRBD2 covers 8 bases. The CDR3 is 19 amino acids. V was pared by 2 bases and J by 0 bases, with 12 bases of the junction left unmatched. Germline CDR1 is MNHNS and CDR2 is SASEGT. The CDR3 here is CASSEFGGGQKLAKNIQYF. DNA of the CDR3: TGTGCCAGCAGTGAATTCGGGGGGGGTCAGAAACTAGCCAAAAACATTCAGTACTTC.

Here the CDR3 reads CASSRQGVNSPLHF. The CDR3 coding sequence is TGTGCCAGCAGTCGACAGGGGGTGAATTCACCCCTCCACTTT. The rearrangement links TRBV13 to TRBJ1-6; TRBD1 aligns across 9 bases. Germline CDR1 and CDR2: PRHDT and FYEKMQ (reference sequence). V was pared by 6 bases and J by 7 bases, with 4 bases of the junction left unmatched. This CDR3 region has 14 residues.

J is TRBJ2-1 and V is TRBV18, with D possibly being TRBD2 (5 bases). This CDR3 region has 13 residues. V was clipped by 3 bases and J by 3 bases, with 6 bases between them. CDR1 and CDR2 from the germline V gene are KGHSH and LQKENI. The CDR3 DNA sequence: TGTGCCAGCTCACCCACTAGCTACAATGAGCAGTTCTTC. Translated: CASSPTSYNEQFF.